The 8 T cell receptor beta chains given below trace back to one sample, sequenced in a study of control samples from healthy donors and cancer patients. TCRdb's table, derived via immunoSEQ multiplex PCR, lists solely in-frame clones and lacks some. Among under 95,000 clones listed, 80% to 95% were seen once. The sequenced sample consisted of blood. These receptor sequences come from a woman aged 25-40 years in good health.

V gene TRBV10-2 combines with J gene TRBJ2-3, with D tentatively TRBD1 or TRBD2 (5 bases each). The germline V gene has CDR1 WSHSY and CDR2 SAAADI. The CDR3 covers 14 residues. Trimming removed 5 bases at V and 1 base at J, with 10 bases between. CDR3 sequence reads: CASSNQGGTDTQYF. The CDR3 coding sequence is TGCGCCAGCAGTAACCAGGGAGGCACAGATACGCAGTATTTT.

V usage is TRBV7-3 and J usage is TRBJ2-3, with TRBD2 matching over 14 bases. The germline V gene has CDR1 SGHTA and CDR2 FQGTGA. This CDR3 has 21 amino acids. The V segment lost 0 bases and the J segment 3 bases; nucleotides outside the gene matches: 14. DNA of the CDR3: TGTGCCAGCAGCTTAACCCCATCGCTGACTAGCGGGGGGGCCGAAACAGATACGCAGTATTTT. Translating gives CASSLTPSLTSGGAETDTQYF.

The CDR3 nucleotides read TGTGCCACCAGCAGAGTAACCGCCGGGGGGCAGTTCTTC. Amino acid sequence: CATSRVTAGGQFF. The V gene is TRBV15, the J gene TRBJ2-1; perhaps TRBD2 as D (6 bases). The CDR3 has 13 residues. V was shortened by 1 base and J by 12 bases, with 13 bases between the two germline ends. Germline CDR1 LNHNV, CDR2 YYDKDF (reference sequence).

This rearrangement joins TRBV29-1 to TRBJ1-1; possibly TRBD1 for D (6 bases). V was pared by 4 bases and J by 3 bases, with 12 bases between. The CDR3 has 13 residues. The germline V gene has CDR1 SQVTM and CDR2 ANQGSEA. The CDR3 coding sequence is TGCAGCGTTGTTTCAGGGGCTTACACTGAAGCTTTCTTT. It is translated as CSVVSGAYTEAFF.

This chain links TRBV11-3 with TRBJ2-7; D possibly corresponds to TRBD1 (6 bases). Germline loops: CDR1 SGHNT, CDR2 YENEEA. Trimming stripped 5 bases from V and 6 bases from J, with 11 bases between. The CDR3 is 12 amino acids. Written as DNA, the CDR3 is TGTGCCAGCAGCGGGGACACCTTCGAGCAGTACTTC. As protein: CASSGDTFEQYF.

The chain employs TRBV7-9 and TRBJ2-3; 10 nucleotides align to TRBD2. V lost 5 bases and J lost 0; bases outside the gene matches: 8. The CDR3 loop spans 17 amino acids. The germline CDR1 and CDR2 sequences are SEHNR and FQNEAQ (reference sequence). The CDR3 DNA reads as TGTGCCAGCAGCCCGACTAGCGGGCCTTCTAGCACAGATACGCAGTATTTT. It yields the protein CASSPTSGPSSTDTQYF. The full variable domain, in which reference TRBV7-9 and TRBJ2-3 provide the parts outside the CDR3, is DTGVSQNPRHKITKRGQNVTFRCDPISEHNRLYWYRQTLGQGPEFLTYFQNEAQLEKSRLLSDRFSAERPKGSFSTLEIQRTEQGDSAMYLCASSPTSGPSSTDTQYFGPGTRLTVL.

The chain recombines TRBV4-2 with TRBJ1-1; D might be TRBD1 (6 bases). The germline gives CDR1 LGHNA, CDR2 YNFKEQ. Trimming shortened V by 1 base and J by 0 bases, and 21 bases separated the two germline ends. The CDR3 is 19 amino acids. Written as DNA, the CDR3 is TGTGCCAGCAGCCAAGTCAGGGGTGGGCAGGGGAATATGAACACTGAAGCTTTCTTT. It specifies CASSQVRGGQGNMNTEAFF.

The rearrangement uses TRBV6-5 and TRBJ1-6; 10 bases are a match to TRBD1. The CDR3 is made up of 14 amino acids. Germline V CDR1 and CDR2: MNHEY, SVGAGI. V lost 7 bases, J lost 8 bases, and 5 bases stayed unmatched. CDR3 in amino acids: CASNRDRGHSPLHF. The DNA of the CDR3 is TGTGCCAGCAATCGGGACAGGGGTCATTCACCCCTCCACTTT.